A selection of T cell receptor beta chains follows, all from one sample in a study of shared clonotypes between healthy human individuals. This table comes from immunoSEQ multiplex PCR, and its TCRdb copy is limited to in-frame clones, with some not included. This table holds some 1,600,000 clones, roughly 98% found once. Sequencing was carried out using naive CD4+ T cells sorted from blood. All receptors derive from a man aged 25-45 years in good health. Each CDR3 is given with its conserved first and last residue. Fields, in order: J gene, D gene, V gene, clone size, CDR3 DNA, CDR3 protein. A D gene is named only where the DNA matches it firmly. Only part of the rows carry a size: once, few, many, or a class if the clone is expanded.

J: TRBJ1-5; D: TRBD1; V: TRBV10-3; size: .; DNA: TGTGCCATCAGTGAGTCCGGGGGACAGGCGGGTGGGCAGCCCCAGCATTTT; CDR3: CAISESGGQAGGQPQHF
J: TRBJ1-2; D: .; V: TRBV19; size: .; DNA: TGTGCCAGTAGTACTTCAGGACAGAGCAATAACTATGGCTACACCTTC; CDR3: CASSTSGQSNNYGYTF
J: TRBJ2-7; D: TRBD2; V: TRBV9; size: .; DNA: TGTGCCAGCAGCGTAAGCGGGAGAGAATACGAGCAGTACTTC; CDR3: CASSVSGREYEQYF
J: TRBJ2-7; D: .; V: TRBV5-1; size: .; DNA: TGCGCCAGCAGTGGTGTGCGGGCAGGGGCCCCCTACGAGCAGTACTTC; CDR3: CASSGVRAGAPYEQYF
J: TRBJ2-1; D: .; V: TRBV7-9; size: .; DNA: TGTGCCAGCAGTCAACAGGGAACTAGGGTCTACAATGAGCAGTTCTTC; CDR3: CASSQQGTRVYNEQFF
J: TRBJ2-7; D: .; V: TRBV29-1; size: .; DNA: TGCAGCGTTGAGACGGGATGGGTCTACGAGCAGTACTTC; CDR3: CSVETGWVYEQYF
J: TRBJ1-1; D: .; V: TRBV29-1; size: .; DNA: TGCAGCGTAACTGCGGACACCTCGAACACTGAAGCTTTCTTT; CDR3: CSVTADTSNTEAFF
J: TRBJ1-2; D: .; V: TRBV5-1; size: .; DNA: TGCGCCAGCAGCTTGGTAGAGGCCTATGGCTACACCTTC; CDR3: CASSLVEAYGYTF
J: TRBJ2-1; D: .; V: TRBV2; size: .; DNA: TGTGCCAGCAGTGAGCGGGCCTACAATGAGCAGTTCTTC; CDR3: CASSERAYNEQFF
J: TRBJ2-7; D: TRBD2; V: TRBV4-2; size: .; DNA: TGTGCCAGCAGCCTTAGGAGTAGCGGGGGGATTAACTACGAGCAGTACTTC; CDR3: CASSLRSSGGINYEQYF
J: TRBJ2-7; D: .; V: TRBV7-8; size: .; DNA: TGTGCCAGCAGCCCGAGCGGGTTGAACTACTACGAGCAGTACTTC; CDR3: CASSPSGLNYYEQYF
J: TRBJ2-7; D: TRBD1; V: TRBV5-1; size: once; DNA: TGCGCCAGCAGCTCCGTTAGGACAGGGTGGTACTTC; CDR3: CASSSVRTGWYF
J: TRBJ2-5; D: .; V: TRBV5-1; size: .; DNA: TGCGCCAGCAGCTTTTCCAACACGGGGATGGAGACCCAGTACTTC; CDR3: CASSFSNTGMETQYF
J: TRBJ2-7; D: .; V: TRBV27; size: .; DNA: TGTGCCAGCACGAGGGGGGTGGGGACCTACGAGCAGTACTTC; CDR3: CASTRGVGTYEQYF
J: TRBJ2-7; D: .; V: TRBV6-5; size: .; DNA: TGTGCCAGCAGCCATTTATACGAGCAGTACTTC; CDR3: CASSHLYEQYF
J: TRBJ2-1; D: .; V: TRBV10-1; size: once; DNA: TGCGCCAGCAGCTCCCGATTGGCCTACAATGAGCAGTTCTTC; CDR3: CASSSRLAYNEQFF
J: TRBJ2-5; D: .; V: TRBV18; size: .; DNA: TGTGCCAGCTCACCACCCGTCCAAGAGACCCAGTACTTC; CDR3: CASSPPVQETQYF
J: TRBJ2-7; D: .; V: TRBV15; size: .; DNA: TGTGCCACCAGGCGAAGGGGAGGCTACGAGCAGTACTTC; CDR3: CATRRRGGYEQYF
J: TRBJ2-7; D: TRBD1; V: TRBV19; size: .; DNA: TGTGCCAGTAGCTCCAGACAGGGGGCCACCTACGAGCAGTACTTC; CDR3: CASSSRQGATYEQYF
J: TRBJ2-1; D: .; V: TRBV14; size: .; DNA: TGTGCCAGCAGCCAAACCGGGAATGAGCAGTTCTTC; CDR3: CASSQTGNEQFF
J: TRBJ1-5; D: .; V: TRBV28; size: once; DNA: TGTGCCAGCATCTTCCAGTGGGGCGGCAATCAGCCCCAGCATTTT; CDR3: CASIFQWGGNQPQHF
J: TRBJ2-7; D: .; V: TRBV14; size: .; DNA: TGTGCCAGCAGCCAGAGATACGAGCAGTACTTC; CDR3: CASSQRYEQYF
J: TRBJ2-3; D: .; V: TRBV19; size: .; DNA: TGTGCCAGTAGGTCCGAAAAAGGAGGTACCCACAGTTATACGCAGTATTTT; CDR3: CASRSEKGGTHSYTQYF
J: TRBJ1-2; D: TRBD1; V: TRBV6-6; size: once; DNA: TGTGCCAGCAGCCCGACAGGGTTGAGTTCTAACTATGGCTACACCTTC; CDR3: CASSPTGLSSNYGYTF
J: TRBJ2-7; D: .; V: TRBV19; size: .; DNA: TGTGCCAGTAGTATACGGCACAGTGGTTACGAGCAGTACTTC; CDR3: CASSIRHSGYEQYF
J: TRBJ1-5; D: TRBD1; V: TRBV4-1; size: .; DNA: TGCGCCAGCAGCCAAGACGACAGGGTCGGCAATCAGCCCCAGCATTTT; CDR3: CASSQDDRVGNQPQHF
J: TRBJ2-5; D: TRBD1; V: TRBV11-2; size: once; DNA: TGTGCCAGCAGCTACTCGGACAGGCCGGAGACCCAGTACTTC; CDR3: CASSYSDRPETQYF
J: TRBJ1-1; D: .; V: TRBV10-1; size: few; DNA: TGCGCCAGCAGTGAGAGCCGGGTGTATGCTTTCTTT; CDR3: CASSESRVYAFF
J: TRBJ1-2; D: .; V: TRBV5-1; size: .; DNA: TGCGCCAGCAGCCCGATCTTTGCTCGCAGGGGCGCAAACTATGGCTACACCTTC; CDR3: CASSPIFARRGANYGYTF
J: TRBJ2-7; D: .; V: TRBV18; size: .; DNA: TGTGCCAGCTCACGGGGGAGCTCCTACGAGCAGTACTTC; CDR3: CASSRGSSYEQYF
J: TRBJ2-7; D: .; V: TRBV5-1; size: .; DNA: TGCGCCAGCAGCTCGGAAACAGGTCCCCTTTCCTACGAGCAGTACTTC; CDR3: CASSSETGPLSYEQYF
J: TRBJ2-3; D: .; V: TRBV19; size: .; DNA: TGTGCCAGTAGTATACCGCAACACGATACGCAGTATTTT; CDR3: CASSIPQHDTQYF
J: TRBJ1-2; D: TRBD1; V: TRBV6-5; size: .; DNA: TGTGCCAGCTGGGCGACCGCGACAGGGATCTATGGCTACACCTTC; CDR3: CASWATATGIYGYTF
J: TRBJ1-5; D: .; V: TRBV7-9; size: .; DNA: TGTGCCAGCAGCTTATCAGGGCTGGAGCCCCAGCATTTT; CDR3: CASSLSGLEPQHF
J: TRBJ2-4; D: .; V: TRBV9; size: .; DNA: TGTGCCAGCAGCGTAGGGCAGAAAAACATTCAGTACTTC; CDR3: CASSVGQKNIQYF
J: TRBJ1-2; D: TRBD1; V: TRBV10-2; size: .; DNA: TGCGCCAGCAGCGAAACGACAGGGGCTGATGGCTACACCTTC; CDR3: CASSETTGADGYTF
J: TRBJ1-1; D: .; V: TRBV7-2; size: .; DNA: TGTGCCAGCAGCTACTCAGGAGGCCTCATGAACACTGAAGCTTTCTTT; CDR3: CASSYSGGLMNTEAFF
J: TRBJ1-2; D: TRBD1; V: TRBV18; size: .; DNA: TGTGCCAGCTCACCACCCAGGGGGGCAAGTGCCTATGGCTACACCTTC; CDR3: CASSPPRGASAYGYTF
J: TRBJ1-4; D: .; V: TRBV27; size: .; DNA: TGTGCCAGCACCGATCGCAGGGTTCGCGAAAAACTGTTTTTT; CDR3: CASTDRRVREKLFF
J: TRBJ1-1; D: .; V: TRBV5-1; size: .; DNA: TGCGCCAGCAGCTTGGGGGGACTGAACACTGAAGCTTTCTTT; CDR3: CASSLGGLNTEAFF